This record concerns one T cell receptor (beta chain) sequence. Germline V gene data show CDR1 as SGHAT and CDR2 as FQNNGV. The CDR3 loop spans 13 amino acids. V was shortened by 1 base and J by 6 bases, with 10 bases between the two germline ends. The record originates from a study of shared T cell receptors in the human thymus. Clones were sequenced by immunoSEQ multiplex PCR, and TCRdb holds only the in-frame ones, with some missing. The data show 55,000 to 75,000 clones, nearly 95% seen once. The clonotype originates from a human donor. Sequencing used thymocytes. The chain recombines TRBV11-2 with TRBJ2-7; D may be TRBD2 (6 bases). DNA for the CDR3: TGTGCCAGCAGCTTAGTGCGGGGCGGCGAGCAGTACTTC. Residues: CASSLVRGGEQYF.